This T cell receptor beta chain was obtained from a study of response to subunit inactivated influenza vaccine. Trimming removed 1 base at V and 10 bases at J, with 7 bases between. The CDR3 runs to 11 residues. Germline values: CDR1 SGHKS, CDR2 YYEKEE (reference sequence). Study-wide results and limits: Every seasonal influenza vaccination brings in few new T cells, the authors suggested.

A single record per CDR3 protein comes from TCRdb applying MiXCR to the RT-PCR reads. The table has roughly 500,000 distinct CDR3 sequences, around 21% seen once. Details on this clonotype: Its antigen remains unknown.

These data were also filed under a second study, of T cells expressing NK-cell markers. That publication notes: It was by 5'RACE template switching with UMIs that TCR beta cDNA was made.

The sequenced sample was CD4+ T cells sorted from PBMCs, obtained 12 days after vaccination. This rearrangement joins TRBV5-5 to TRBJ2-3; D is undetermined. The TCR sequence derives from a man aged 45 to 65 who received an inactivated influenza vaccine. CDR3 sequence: CASSLSTPQYF. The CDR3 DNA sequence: TGTGCCAGCAGCTTGTCTACCCCGCAGTATTTT.